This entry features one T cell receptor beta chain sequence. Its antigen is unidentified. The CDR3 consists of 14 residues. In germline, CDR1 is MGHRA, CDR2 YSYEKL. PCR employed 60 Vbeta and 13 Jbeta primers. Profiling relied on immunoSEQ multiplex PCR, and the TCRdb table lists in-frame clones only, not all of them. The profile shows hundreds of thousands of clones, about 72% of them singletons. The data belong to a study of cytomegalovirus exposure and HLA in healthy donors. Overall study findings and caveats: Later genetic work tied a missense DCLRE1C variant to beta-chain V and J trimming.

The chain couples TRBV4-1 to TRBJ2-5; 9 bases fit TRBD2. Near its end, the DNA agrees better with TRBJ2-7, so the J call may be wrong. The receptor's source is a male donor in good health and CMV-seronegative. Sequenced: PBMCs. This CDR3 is CASSPTSGTYEQYF. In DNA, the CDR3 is TGCGCCAGCAGCCCGACTAGCGGAACCTACGAGCAGTACTTC.